Listed here is a single T cell receptor beta chain. These data belong to a study of PD-1 blockade in classical Hodgkin lymphoma. The germline CDR1 and CDR2 sequences are SGHDT and YYEEEE. The CDR3 is made up of 14 amino acids. The V gene end was trimmed by 2 bases and the J gene end by 4 bases; junction bases not matched to a gene: 1. The assay was immunoSEQ multiplex PCR, and TCRdb's table has in-frame clones only and misses some. The table shows roughly 27,000 clones, with more than 80% occurring only once. Time point in this sample: newly diagnosed, previously untreated cHL patient sample. Investigators isolated CD4+ T cells from thawed PBMCs through magnetic negative selection.

The receptor's source is a human donor with classical Hodgkin lymphoma. The sample was CD4+ T cells from blood. The chain joins TRBV5-6 to TRBJ2-3; 10 positions agree with TRBD2. This CDR3 is CASSLAGGPDTQYF. The CDR3 nucleotides are TGTGCCAGCAGCTTAGCGGGAGGGCCAGATACGCAGTATTTT. Combining the CDR3 with reference TRBV5-6 and TRBJ2-3 gives the whole variable domain DAGVTQSPTHLIKTRGQQVTLRCSPKSGHDTVSWYQQALGQGPQFIFQYYEEEERQRGNFPDRFSGHQFPNYSSELNVNALLLGDSALYLCASSLAGGPDTQYFGPGTRLTVL.